This TCR beta chain was retrieved from a study of blood T cell repertoires in COVID-19. Study-level information: Sites across the United States, Italy and Spain contributed samples from acute and convalescent COVID-19. T cells, B-cell-depleted T cells, or PBMCs provided the cDNA or gDNA that served as material.

As processed by the authors: Amplification of reference gene primers provided the estimated nucleated cell counts. The table came from immunoSEQ multiplex PCR; TCRdb's copy has only in-frame clones and leaves some out. That table gives V, J and clone size, and the DNA gave D and trimming. The repertoire holds 180,000 or so clones, with about 85% as singletons. The source material was peripheral blood. The receptor's source is an elderly woman with acute or convalescent COVID-19.

CDR3 loop: CASSPTSVGGHEQYF. The DNA of the CDR3 is TGTGCCAGCAGTCCGACTAGCGTAGGGGGCCACGAGCAGTACTTC. V usage is TRBV27 and J usage is TRBJ2-7; the D gene is possibly TRBD2 (8 bases). The CDR3 totals 15 residues. Trimming removed 5 bases at V and 5 bases at J, with 19 bases between. Germline V CDR1 and CDR2: MNHEY, SMNVEV (reference sequence).